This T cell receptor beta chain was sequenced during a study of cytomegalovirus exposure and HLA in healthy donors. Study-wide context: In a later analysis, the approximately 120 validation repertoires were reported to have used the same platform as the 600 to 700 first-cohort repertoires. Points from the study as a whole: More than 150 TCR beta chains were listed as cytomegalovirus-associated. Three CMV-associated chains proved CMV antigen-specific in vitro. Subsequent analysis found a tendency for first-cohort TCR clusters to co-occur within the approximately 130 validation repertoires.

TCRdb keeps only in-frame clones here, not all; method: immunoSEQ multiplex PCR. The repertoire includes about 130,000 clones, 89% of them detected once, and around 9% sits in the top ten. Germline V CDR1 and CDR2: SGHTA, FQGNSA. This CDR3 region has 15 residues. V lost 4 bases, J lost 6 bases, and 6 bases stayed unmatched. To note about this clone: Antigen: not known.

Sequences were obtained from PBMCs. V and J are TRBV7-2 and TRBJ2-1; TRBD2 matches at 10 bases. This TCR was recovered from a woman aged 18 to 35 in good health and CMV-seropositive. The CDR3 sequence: CASSYLAGVINEQFF. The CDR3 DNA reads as TGTGCCAGCAGCTACCTAGCGGGGGTTATCAATGAGCAGTTCTTC.